The sequence of this TCR beta chain was determined in a study of OX40 agonist ivuxolimab in advanced cancers. Study details: Intravenous ivuxolimab was administered to patients every 2 weeks at 0.01 to 10 mg/kg.

Details on this clone: Its antigen is currently unknown.

Whole-study results and caveats: Low normalized T-cell clonal expansion also characterized some of the nonresponders. Fewer expanded clones were found on average in CD4+ than in CD8+ T cells.

Clones were read by immunoSEQ multiplex PCR, and TCRdb kept only the in-frame ones, dropping some. The sample yields some 62,000 clones, 70% to 90% seen once. V gave up 4 bases and J gave up 0 bases, with 10 bases separating them. This CDR3 is 14 amino acids long. The germline gives CDR1 MNHNS, CDR2 SASEGT. This sequence originates from an adult with an advanced solid tumor such as melanoma, head and neck, liver or kidney cancer. The chain is built from TRBV6-1 and TRBJ2-7; no reliable D call. Sequenced here: CD4+ or CD8+ T cells sorted from blood, sampled in a trial of the OX40 agonist ivuxolimab. The CDR3 reads CASSVDRYSYEQYF. The CDR3 nucleotides are TGTGCCAGCAGTGTCGACCGCTACTCCTACGAGCAGTACTTC.